One and the same sample provided the 10 T cell receptor beta chains below, sequenced in a study of blood T cell repertoires in COVID-19. Only in-frame clones appear in the TCRdb table, and some are missing; sequencing was by immunoSEQ multiplex PCR. The sample has under 200,000 clones, more than 75% seen once. What was sequenced was peripheral blood. The receptors come from a man between 18 and 29 years old with acute or convalescent COVID-19.

V is TRBV6-1 and J is TRBJ1-1; 7 bases are a match to TRBD1. The germline V gene has CDR1 MNHNS and CDR2 SASEGT. After removal of 3 bases from V and 8 bases from J, the junction contained 6 bases not matched to a gene. The CDR3 covers 13 residues. The CDR3 DNA sequence: TGTGCCAGCAGTGACAGACAGGGCGAAGAAGCTTTCTTT. It is translated as CASSDRQGEEAFF.

The V gene is TRBV29-1, the J gene TRBJ1-4; D not certain. V dropped 6 bases and J dropped 3 bases, with 11 bases sitting between them. Germline CDR1 SQVTM, CDR2 ANQGSEA. This CDR3 spans 13 amino acids. In nucleotides, the CDR3 is TGCAGCGTGGCAGAAATACCTAATGAAAAACTGTTTTTT. This sequence encodes CSVAEIPNEKLFF.

The V call is TRBV6-5, the J call TRBJ1-1; D is unclear. The CDR3 covers 13 residues. The V end was cut by 4 bases, the J end by 5 bases, with 11 bases between. The germline gives CDR1 MNHEY, CDR2 SVGAGI. The CDR3 is CASSSRHGTEAFF. CDR3 coding DNA: TGTGCCAGCAGTTCCCGACACGGAACTGAAGCTTTCTTT.

The CDR3 is CASSSLPGQNTGELFF. CDR3 DNA sequence: TGCGCCAGCAGCTCCCTTCCGGGACAGAACACCGGGGAGCTGTTTTTT. The chain carries TRBV5-1 and TRBJ2-2, with D tentatively TRBD1 (6 bases). The V gene lost 3 bases and the J gene lost 1 base, with 13 bases spanning the gap. Per the germline V gene, CDR1 is SGHRS and CDR2 is YFSETQ. The CDR3 consists of 16 residues.

The chain links TRBV4-1 to TRBJ1-5; D unresolved. CDR3 size: 15 residues. The V gene lost 4 bases and the J gene lost 4 bases, with 14 bases spanning the gap. Per germline, CDR1 MGHRA and CDR2 YSYEKL. CDR3 amino acids: CASSPDGSSNQPQHF. The DNA for the CDR3 is TGCGCCAGCAGCCCTGACGGGTCCTCGAATCAGCCCCAGCATTTT.

V is TRBV10-2 and J is TRBJ1-2; 10 positions match TRBD1. CDR1 is WSHSY and CDR2 is SAAADI in the germline V gene. V gave up 7 bases and J gave up 11 bases; unmatched junction bases: 19. This CDR3 spans 16 amino acids. CDR3 residues: CASTRKDRGSSSGYTF. CDR3 coding DNA: TGCGCCAGCACCAGGAAGGACAGGGGGTCGTCTAGCGGATACACCTTC.

The chain combines TRBV3-1 (or the pseudogene TRBV3-2) with TRBJ2-7, with 11 bases that match TRBD2. Germline V CDR1 and CDR2: LGHDT, YNNKEL (reference sequence). The length of the CDR3 is 14 residues. Trimming took 4 bases from V and 3 from J; bases not matched to a gene: 2. CDR3 in amino acids: CASSPGLAVYEQYF. The CDR3, as DNA: TGTGCCAGCAGCCCGGGACTAGCGGTCTACGAGCAGTACTTC.

The chain employs TRBV29-1 and TRBJ1-1; D is unclear. The CDR3 spans 12 residues. Germline V gene data show CDR1 as SQVTM and CDR2 as ANQGSEA. V gave up 7 bases and J gave up 6 bases, with 15 bases separating them. Written as DNA, the CDR3 is TGCAGCGCTGACGGAGTAAGCGCTGAAGCTTTCTTT. This encodes CSADGVSAEAFF.

The chain links TRBV27 to TRBJ2-7; 10 positions match TRBD2. Germline V gene sequence: CDR1 MNHEY, CDR2 SMNVEV (reference sequence). Germline trimming cut 3 bases from V and 3 bases from J; bases unmatched to any gene: 8. This CDR3 is built from 16 residues. CDR3 sequence (DNA): TGTGCCAGCAGTTTCCTGAGCGGGAGGGCCCACTACGAGCAGTACTTC. Its translation: CASSFLSGRAHYEQYF.

The V and J genes are TRBV7-6 and TRBJ1-1; D is possibly TRBD1 (6 bases). V dropped 5 bases and J dropped 5 bases, with 12 bases sitting between them. In germline, CDR1 is SGHVS, CDR2 FNYEAQ. The CDR3 contains 13 residues. This CDR3 reads CASSLGGGTEAFF. The DNA of the CDR3 is TGTGCCAGCAGCCTAGGAGGGGGAACTGAAGCTTTCTTT.